The next 21 T cell receptor beta chains were all read from a single sample in a study of Graves' ophthalmopathy and Graves' hyperthyroidism (dated by TCRdb to the late 2010s). Sequenced on an Illumina HiSeq 2000. For repertoire sequencing, TCR beta CDR3 regions were amplified from RNA transcripts. HTBI primers and the Qiagen OneStep RT-PCR kit were used in a first-round RT-PCR, which was followed by a second-round multiplex PCR, size selection and purification. Through fastp at Q25 and MiXCR, TCRdb rebuilt clones from the public reads, retaining in-frame beta chains. CDR3 protein sequences are deduplicated, and each keeps its most common genes and DNA. For this sample the table gives roughly 420,000 distinct CDR3 sequences, of which more than 20% were detected only once. Around 3.2% of the sample belongs to the ten largest clones. The sample taken for sequencing was peripheral blood. The receptors originated from a woman under 30 with stable Graves' hyperthyroidism. Donor details come from another sample of the same person, matched by shared clones.

This clonotype occurred many times. The chain combines TRBV20-1 with TRBJ1-2; D gene uncertain. Germline V gene lookup returns CDR1 DFQATT and CDR2 SNEGSKA (reference sequence). V lost 0 bases, J lost 3 bases, and 14 bases lay in between. CDR3 size: 15 residues. The CDR3 loop reads CSARDRRSGDYGYTF. For the CDR3, the DNA is TGCAGTGCTAGAGATAGGAGAAGCGGGGACTATGGCTACACCTTC.

At least ten counts were recorded for this clonotype. The chain has TRBV6-1 and TRBJ2-7, with D possibly being TRBD2 (6 bases). Germline V gene sequence: CDR1 MNHNS, CDR2 SASEGT. V was pared by 5 bases and J by 3 bases, with 14 bases between. There are 14 residues in the CDR3. The CDR3 region is CASSPRDFDYEQYF. For the CDR3, the DNA is TGTGCCAGCAGTCCCCGGGACTTTGACTACGAGCAGTACTTC.

The V gene is TRBV6-5, the J gene TRBJ2-3, with D perhaps matching TRBD1 or TRBD2 (5 bases each). CDR3 length: 14 amino acids. Germline V lookup: CDR1 MNHEY, CDR2 SVGAGI. Trimming shortened V by 2 bases and J by 6 bases, and 12 bases separated the two germline ends. The DNA for the CDR3 is TGTGCCAGCAGTTACGGAGGAAAGGGGGATACGCAGTATTTT. It yields the protein CASSYGGKGDTQYF.

This clonotype has ten or more counts. V is TRBV9 and J is TRBJ2-2, with D possibly being TRBD1 or TRBD2 (7 bases each). Trimming removed 4 bases from V and 3 bases from J, with 13 bases in between. Germline V gene lookup returns CDR1 SGDLS and CDR2 YYNGEE. The CDR3 covers 15 residues. CDR3 amino acids: CASSQGGAHTGELFF. For the CDR3, the DNA is TGTGCCAGCAGCCAGGGGGGGGCACACACCGGGGAGCTGTTTTTT.

This clonotype was seen a single time. The chain uses TRBV28 and TRBJ2-5, with D possibly matching TRBD2 (5 bases). The CDR3 is 14 amino acids. V lost 6 bases to trimming and J lost 6 bases, with 17 bases between them. CDR1 and CDR2 from the germline V gene are MDHEN and SYDVKM. The CDR3 DNA is TGTGCCAGCAGAAATGACATCTCGGGGAAGACCCAGTACTTC. It codes for CASRNDISGKTQYF.

This clonotype was seen only a few times. The chain employs TRBV6-2 or TRBV6-3 and TRBJ2-2; D not certain. The V end was cut by 2 bases, the J end by 7 bases, with 8 bases between. Germline V lookup: CDR1 MNHEY, CDR2 SVGEGT. The CDR3 sequence is 13 residues long. CDR3 in DNA: TGTGCCAGCAGTTACCGCCGTGGCGGGGAGCTGTTTTTT. It yields the protein CASSYRRGGELFF.

This clonotype was found many times. The chain is built from TRBV10-2 and TRBJ1-1; TRBD1 matches at 12 bases. The CDR3 totals 17 residues. V was clipped by 3 bases and J by 3 bases; unmatched bases: 8. Germline V gene sequence: CDR1 WSHSY, CDR2 SAAADI. CDR3 in amino acids: CASSEGTGGYRYTEAFF. The CDR3 region has the DNA TGCGCCAGCAGTGAAGGGACAGGGGGCTATCGATACACTGAAGCTTTCTTT.

This clonotype has ten or more counts. The V call is TRBV6-5, the J call TRBJ2-5; the match to TRBD1 covers 9 bases. CDR1 is MNHEY, CDR2 SVGAGI, per germline. Germline trimming cut 6 bases from V and 5 bases from J; bases unmatched to any gene: 7. The CDR3 consists of 14 residues. The CDR3: CASSWDRARETQYF. CDR3 bases: TGTGCCAGCAGCTGGGACAGGGCCAGGGAGACCCAGTACTTC.

The chain has TRBV6-2 or TRBV6-3 and TRBJ1-6, with no clear D. The CDR3 is made up of 17 amino acids. The V end was cut by 2 bases, the J end by 0 bases, with 11 bases between. Germline V lookup: CDR1 MNHEY, CDR2 SVGEGT. The CDR3: CASSYPFWSSYNSPLHF. In nucleotides, the CDR3 is TGTGCCAGCAGTTACCCTTTTTGGAGCTCCTATAATTCACCCCTCCACTTT.

This clonotype was detected ten times or more. This chain uses TRBV6-5 with TRBJ2-2; 8 bases align to TRBD2. The germline CDR1 and CDR2 sequences are MNHEY and SVGAGI. The CDR3 is made up of 16 amino acids. V lost 3 bases to trimming and J lost 6 bases; unmatched junction nucleotides: 9. CDR3 coding DNA: TGTGCCAGCAGTTATTTCCGGCCTAGCGGGCCCGGGGAGCTGTTTTTT. This sequence encodes CASSYFRPSGPGELFF.

As regards this clonotype: At one end, the junction sequence differs from germline, possibly due to a read error. The chain employs TRBV15 and TRBJ1-5, with D possibly being TRBD1 (5 bases). The CDR3 spans 14 residues. Germline assignment: CDR1 LNHNV and CDR2 YYDKDF (reference sequence). The CDR3 coding sequence is TGTGCCACCGGCAGAGAGGACACCAATCAGCCCCAGCATTTT. Its translation is CATGREDTNQPQHF. Full variable domain (remainder filled in from reference TRBV15 and TRBJ1-5): DAMVIQNPRYQVTQFGKPVTLSCSQTLNHNVMYWYQQKSSQAPKLLFHYYDKDFNNEADTPDNFQSRRPNTSFCFLDIRSPGLGDTAMYLCATGREDTNQPQHFGDGTRLSIL.

This clonotype was seen at least ten times. This sequence joins TRBV12-3 or TRBV12-4 and TRBJ1-1, with a weak D call TRBD1 (6 bases). The CDR3 is 13 amino acids. With 5 bases removed from V and 4 bases from J, the gap between germline ends came to 11 bases. CDR3 nucleotide sequence: TGTGCCAGCAGTCCAGGGGTTGGCACTGAAGCTTTCTTT. This codes for CASSPGVGTEAFF.

This rearrangement joins TRBV3-1 to TRBJ2-2; 7 bases agree with TRBD1. The CDR3 is 16 residues long. Germline CDR1 reads LGHDT; CDR2 reads YNNKEL (reference sequence). V dropped 1 base and J dropped 5; count of bases not matched to a gene: 7. This chain's CDR3 is CASSQAPDRTTGELFF. CDR3 DNA sequence: TGTGCCAGCAGCCAAGCCCCGGACAGGACGACCGGGGAGCTGTTTTTT.

This clonotype was counted at least ten times. The chain recombines TRBV30 with TRBJ2-7, with D possibly being TRBD2 (6 bases). CDR3 length equals 14 residues. Germline assignment: CDR1 GTSNPN and CDR2 SVGIG (reference sequence). Trimming shortened V by 0 bases and J by 3 bases, and 12 bases separated the two germline ends. CDR3 residues: CAWSVSQGGYEQYF. The CDR3 DNA follows: TGTGCCTGGAGTGTATCCCAGGGAGGCTACGAGCAGTACTTC.

The genes are TRBV12-5 and TRBJ1-5; no firm D call. This CDR3 has 15 amino acids. The germline V gene encodes CDR1 LGHNT and CDR2 FRNRAP. V lost 4 bases, J lost 2 bases, and 12 bases lay in between. The CDR3 is CASGSPLNRNQPQHF. For the CDR3, the DNA is TGTGCTAGTGGTTCCCCCTTGAATCGCAATCAGCCCCAGCATTTT. The full variable domain, rest sourced from reference TRBV12-5 and TRBJ1-5, is DARVTQTPRHKVTEMGQEVTMRCQPILGHNTVFWYRQTMMQGLELLAYFRNRAPLDDSGMPKDRFSAEMPDATLATLKIQPSEPRDSAVYFCASGSPLNRNQPQHFGDGTRLSIL.

This clonotype was found many times. The gene calls are TRBV12-3 or TRBV12-4 and TRBJ2-6, with 7 bases aligning to TRBD1. The CDR3 has 14 residues. V dropped 10 bases and J dropped 0; count of bases not matched to a gene: 3. The CDR3: CAIGTASGANVLTF. In nucleotides, the CDR3 is TGTGCCATTGGGACAGCCTCTGGGGCCAACGTCCTGACTTTC.

This clonotype has a count of ten or more. The J gene is TRBJ2-5, the V gene TRBV7-9; 8 bases are shared with TRBD2. The CDR3 has 14 amino acids. Germline CDR1 reads SEHNR; CDR2 reads FQNEAQ (reference sequence). V lost 5 bases to trimming and J lost 5 bases; unmatched junction nucleotides: 7. The CDR3 is CASSIRLAPETQYF. CDR3 in DNA: TGTGCCAGCAGCATTAGACTAGCGCCCGAGACCCAGTACTTC.

The table lists this clonotype with many counts. The chain couples TRBV6-5 to TRBJ1-1; no clear D gene. The CDR3 runs 15 residues. Germline loops: CDR1 MNHEY, CDR2 SVGAGI. V lost 0 bases and J 5 bases, leaving 13 bases between the germline ends. The CDR3 DNA sequence: TGTGCCAGCAGTTACTCATTCCTGGGAGGTACTGAAGCTTTCTTT. It translates to CASSYSFLGGTEAFF.

The CDR3 bases are TGTGCCAGCAGTTATAGCGGAAAAGAGACCCAGTACTTC. The encoded protein is CASSYSGKETQYF. The rearrangement links TRBV12-3 or TRBV12-4 to TRBJ2-5, with D possibly TRBD2 on 6 matching bases. There are 13 residues in the CDR3. The V and J ends lost 4 bases and 3 bases respectively, with 9 bases between them.

The chain links TRBV30 to TRBJ1-1; 8 nucleotides match TRBD1. The CDR3 consists of 12 residues. Unmatched junction bases numbered 4, after V lost 7 bases and J lost 3 bases. The germline V gene has CDR1 GTSNPN and CDR2 SVGIG (reference sequence). CDR3: CASTGVDTEAFF. The CDR3 nucleotides are TGTGCCTCGACAGGGGTGGACACTGAAGCTTTCTTT.

This clonotype showed up many times. V and J are TRBV10-3 and TRBJ1-2, with D possibly matching TRBD1 (5 bases). V was trimmed by 5 bases and J by 2 bases, leaving 15 bases between them. The CDR3 has 15 residues. Germline CDR1 ENHRY, CDR2 SYGVKD. The CDR3 region has the DNA TGTGCCATCAGTCCAAACAGCAGGGTCAACTATGGCTACACCTTC. Translating gives CAISPNSRVNYGYTF.